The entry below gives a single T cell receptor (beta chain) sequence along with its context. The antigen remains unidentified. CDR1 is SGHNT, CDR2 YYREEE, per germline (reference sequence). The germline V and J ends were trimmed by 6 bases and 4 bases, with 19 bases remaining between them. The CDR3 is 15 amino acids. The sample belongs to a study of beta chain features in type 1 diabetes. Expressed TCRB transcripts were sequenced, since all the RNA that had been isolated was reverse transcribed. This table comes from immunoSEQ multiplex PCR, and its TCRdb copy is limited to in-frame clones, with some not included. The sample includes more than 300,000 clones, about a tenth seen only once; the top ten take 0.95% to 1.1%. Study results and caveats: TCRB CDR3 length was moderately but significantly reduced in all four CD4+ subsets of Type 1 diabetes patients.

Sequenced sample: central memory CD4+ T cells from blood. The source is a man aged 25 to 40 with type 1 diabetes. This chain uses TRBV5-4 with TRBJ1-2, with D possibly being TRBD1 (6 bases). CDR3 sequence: CASTHDGGGLYGYTF. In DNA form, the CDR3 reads TGTGCCAGCACCCACGACGGGGGCGGCCTCTATGGCTACACCTTC. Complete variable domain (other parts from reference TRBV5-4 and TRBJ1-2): ETGVTQSPTHLIKTRGQQVTLRCSSQSGHNTVSWYQQALGQGPQFIFQYYREEENGRGNFPPRFSGLQFPNYSSELNVNALELDDSALYLCASTHDGGGLYGYTFGSGTRLTVV.